The 8 T cell receptor beta chains reported below all come from one sample, sequenced in a study of PD-1 blockade in classical Hodgkin lymphoma (dated by TCRdb to 2018 to 2020). Reading the label with the study, this specimen's time point is: cycle 1 day 1 (C1D1), immediately before nivolumab initiation. Every trial patient had relapsed after autologous stem cell transplantation, and cohorts A, B and C differed in prior brentuximab vedotin exposure. A Miltenyi CD4+ T cell isolation kit was used for magnetic negative selection to purify CD4+ T cells from thawed PBMCs. Receptor amplification or capture employed the immunoSEQ multiplex PCR assay. Sourced from immuneACCESS, this table was stored by TCRdb with only in-frame sequences that have V and J called. A share of the clones is absent; for the studies checked, an unresolved V gene accounts for under half, and the remainder has no known explanation. The sample includes about 12,000 clones, with approximately 79% observed a single time. The ten largest account for about 1.6% of the sample.

The input for sequencing was CD4+ T cells from blood, taken at baseline. These receptors all come from a human donor with classical Hodgkin lymphoma.

CDR3 residues: CASSFRGGNEQYF. In DNA, the CDR3 is TGTGCCAGCAGCTTTCGAGGGGGGAACGAGCAGTACTTC. This rearrangement joins TRBV2 to TRBJ2-7; D possibly matches TRBD1 or TRBD2 (6 bases each). V was cut by 6 bases and J by 5 bases, with 14 bases left in between. In germline, CDR1 is SNHLY, CDR2 FYNNEI. The CDR3 covers 13 residues.

This clone was seen only a few times. This chain links TRBV4-3 with TRBJ2-1, with 10 nucleotides matching TRBD2. This CDR3 spans 18 amino acids. J gave up 0 bases and V 1 base, and 6 bases lay outside the gene matches. The germline CDR1 and CDR2 sequences are LGHNA and YSLEER. The CDR3 region is CASSQVSGGAFSYNEQFF. In DNA form, the CDR3 reads TGCGCCAGCAGCCAAGTGAGCGGGGGGGCATTCTCCTACAATGAGCAGTTCTTC.

This clone was recorded only once. This chain links TRBV4-3 with TRBJ2-3; TRBD2 agrees at 10 bases. This CDR3 comprises 20 residues. V shed 3 bases and J 0 bases; nucleotides not matched to a gene: 15. Germline V lookup: CDR1 LGHNA, CDR2 YSLEER. Written as DNA, the CDR3 is TGCGCCAGCAGCCAGTCGACTTCTAGCGGGGGCTTCTTTAGCACAGATACGCAGTATTTT. It specifies CASSQSTSSGGFFSTDTQYF.

J is TRBJ2-1 and V is TRBV6-1; unclear D gene. Trimming removed 1 base at V and 8 bases at J, with 6 bases between. This CDR3 comprises 12 residues. Germline V gives CDR1 MNHNS, CDR2 SASEGT. Written as DNA, the CDR3 is TGTGCCAGCAGTGAAGTGGGCTATGAGCAGTTCTTC. It yields the protein CASSEVGYEQFF.

This clone was counted a few times. The chain joins TRBV19 to TRBJ1-5, with 7 bases aligning to TRBD1. The CDR3 is made up of 14 amino acids. The V gene end was trimmed by 10 bases and the J gene end by 0 bases; junction bases not matched to a gene: 6. Germline CDR1 LNHDA, CDR2 SQIVND (reference sequence). The CDR3: CATRTGLSNQPQHF. In DNA, the CDR3 is TGTGCCACCCGGACAGGTCTTAGCAATCAGCCCCAGCATTTT. Based on the CDR3 plus reference TRBV19 and TRBJ1-5, the full variable domain is DGGITQSPKYLFRKEGQNVTLSCEQNLNHDAMYWYRQDPGQGLRLIYYSQIVNDFQKGDIAEGYSVSREKKESFPLTVTSAQKNPTAFYLCATRTGLSNQPQHFGDGTRLSIL.

This chain uses TRBV5-6 with TRBJ1-1; D is perhaps TRBD1 (5 bases). In germline, CDR1 is SGHDT, CDR2 YYEEEE. Trimming took 3 bases from V and 11 from J, leaving 17 bases between them. This CDR3 has 13 amino acids. The CDR3, as DNA: TGTGCCAGCAGCTACCAGCCCGACAGAGAGGCTTTCTTT. It is translated as CASSYQPDREAFF.

This chain connects TRBV11-3 to TRBJ2-1; tentative D call: TRBD2 (7 bases). CDR1 and CDR2 (germline): SGHNT, YENEEA. V was trimmed by 4 bases and J by 6 bases, leaving 16 bases between them. The CDR3 spans 15 residues. In nucleotides, the CDR3 is TGTGCCAGCAGCTCCCTGGGGGGGCCACTCAATGAGCAGTTCTTC. Its translation: CASSSLGGPLNEQFF.

For the CDR3, the DNA is TGTGCCAGCAGCCCCCTCCGGGGGCAAGAGACCCAGTACTTC. Protein: CASSPLRGQETQYF. The chain has TRBV9 and TRBJ2-5; a weak D match, TRBD2 (6 bases). The CDR3 sequence is 14 residues long. The germline V and J ends were trimmed by 4 bases and 2 bases, with 12 bases remaining between them. Germline CDR1 and CDR2: SGDLS and YYNGEE.